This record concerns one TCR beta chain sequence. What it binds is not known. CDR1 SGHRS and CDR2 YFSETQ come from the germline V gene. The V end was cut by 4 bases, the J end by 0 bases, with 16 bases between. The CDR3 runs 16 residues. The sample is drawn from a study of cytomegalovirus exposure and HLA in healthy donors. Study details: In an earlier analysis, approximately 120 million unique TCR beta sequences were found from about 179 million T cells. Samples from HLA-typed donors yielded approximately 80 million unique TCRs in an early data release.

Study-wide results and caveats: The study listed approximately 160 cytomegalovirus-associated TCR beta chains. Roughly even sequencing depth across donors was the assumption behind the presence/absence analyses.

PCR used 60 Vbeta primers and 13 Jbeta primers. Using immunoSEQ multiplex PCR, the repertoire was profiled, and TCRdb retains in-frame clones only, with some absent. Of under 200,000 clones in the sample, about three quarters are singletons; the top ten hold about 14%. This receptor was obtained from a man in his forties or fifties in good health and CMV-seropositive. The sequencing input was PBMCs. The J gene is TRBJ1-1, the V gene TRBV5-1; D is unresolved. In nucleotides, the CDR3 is TGCGCCAGCAGCCCACGAGGAACCACGATGAACACTGAAGCTTTCTTT. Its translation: CASSPRGTTMNTEAFF.